Presented here are 15 T cell receptor beta chains from one specimen sequenced in a study of blood T cell repertoires in COVID-19. TCRdb's copy holds only in-frame clones and misses some; the assay was immunoSEQ multiplex PCR. The sample records approximately 200,000 clones, 70% to 90% being singletons. The sequencing sample was made of peripheral blood. The receptors were sampled from a woman between 50 and 59 years old with acute or convalescent COVID-19.

The chain links TRBV6-6 to TRBJ2-7; 10 nucleotides agree with TRBD1. The CDR3 has 15 amino acids. Trimming cost V 9 bases and J 3 bases; bases outside gene matches: 11. Germline loops: CDR1 MNHNY, CDR2 SVGAGI (reference sequence). CDR3 sequence reads: CASKSETGGLYEQYF. The CDR3 DNA sequence: TGTGCCAGTAAATCCGAGACAGGGGGCCTCTACGAGCAGTACTTC.

This rearrangement joins TRBV9 to TRBJ1-6; 9 nucleotides line up with TRBD1. Germline V gene sequence: CDR1 SGDLS, CDR2 YYNGEE. The V gene end was trimmed by 5 bases and the J gene end by 7 bases; junction bases not matched to a gene: 7. The CDR3 is made up of 15 amino acids. This chain's CDR3 is CASSLGTGSNSPLHF. DNA for the CDR3: TGTGCCAGCAGTCTAGGGACAGGGTCGAATTCACCCCTCCACTTT.

This clone came up a few times. The V gene is TRBV6-5, the J gene TRBJ1-2; 9 bases match TRBD1. Looked up from germline, CDR1 is MNHEY and CDR2 is SVGAGI. J gave up 8 bases and V 6 bases, and 7 bases lay outside the gene matches. CDR3 length: 13 residues. In DNA form, the CDR3 reads TGTGCCAGCAGGGACGGGACAGGGAGAGGCTACACCTTC. This translates into CASRDGTGRGYTF.

The CDR3 nucleotides are TGTGCCAGCAGCTTAGCTAGCGGGAGGCCCTACAATGAGCAGTTCTTC. Translation: CASSLASGRPYNEQFF. The rearrangement links TRBV7-2 to TRBJ2-1, with 10 bases aligning to TRBD2. V dropped 0 bases and J dropped 2; count of bases not matched to a gene: 1. Germline loops: CDR1 SGHTA, CDR2 FQGNSA. The CDR3 has 16 residues.

The chain recombines TRBV24-1 with TRBJ2-2; no definite D call. Between the trimmed V and J ends, which lost 0 bases and 0 bases, there was a span of 10 bases. Germline CDR1 reads KGHDR; CDR2 reads SFDVKD. This CDR3 contains 17 residues. CDR3 in amino acids: CATSDLRLDANTGELFF. DNA for the CDR3: TGTGCCACCAGTGATTTGCGCCTAGATGCGAACACCGGGGAGCTGTTTTTT.

CDR3 residues: CASTSQPDRGYGYTF. CDR3 bases: TGTGCCAGCACCTCCCAGCCTGACAGGGGCTATGGCTACACCTTC. V usage is TRBV27 and J usage is TRBJ1-2; 8 positions match TRBD1. V was clipped by 7 bases and J by 4 bases; unmatched bases: 11. Germline V lookup: CDR1 MNHEY, CDR2 SMNVEV (reference sequence). This CDR3 comprises 15 residues.

The gene calls are TRBV6-2 or TRBV6-3 and TRBJ1-2, with D tentatively TRBD1 (5 bases). Germline V lookup: CDR1 MNHEY, CDR2 SVGEGT. This CDR3 region has 13 residues. Trimming shortened V by 3 bases and J by 5 bases, and 10 bases separated the two germline ends. CDR3 DNA: TGTGCCAGCAGTTATGATCGGGGGTATGGCTACACCTTC. Protein product: CASSYDRGYGYTF.

This clone was picked up a small number of times. The J gene is TRBJ1-2, the V gene TRBV5-1; the match to TRBD1 covers 7 bases. CDR3 length: 14 amino acids. The trim removed 4 bases at V and 2 bases at J, leaving 5 bases unmatched. Germline CDR1 and CDR2: SGHRS and YFSETQ. CDR3 amino acids: CASSPSGQNYGYTF. The CDR3 DNA sequence: TGCGCCAGCAGCCCCTCGGGACAGAACTATGGCTACACCTTC. The full variable domain, in which reference TRBV5-1 and TRBJ1-2 provide the parts outside the CDR3, is KAGVTQTPRYLIKTRGQQVTLSCSPISGHRSVSWYQQTPGQGLQFLFEYFSETQRNKGNFPGRFSGRQFSNSRSEMNVSTLELGDSALYLCASSPSGQNYGYTFGSGTRLTVV.

The CDR3 DNA is TGTGCTAGTGCCGGACAGGGGTATGAGCAGTACTTC. Translating gives CASAGQGYEQYF. This chain uses TRBV12-5 with TRBJ2-7; 9 nucleotides align to TRBD1. The trim removed 7 bases at V and 7 bases at J, leaving 5 bases unmatched. The CDR3 has 12 residues. CDR1 is LGHNT, CDR2 FRNRAP, per germline.

The chain uses TRBV5-1 and TRBJ1-2; 8 nucleotides match TRBD1. Germline lookup yields CDR1 SGHRS and CDR2 YFSETQ. The length of the CDR3 is 16 residues. V lost 0 bases and J lost 3; bases outside the gene matches: 7. The CDR3 is CASSLVGQGKDYGYTF. The CDR3 DNA reads as TGCGCCAGCAGCTTGGTCGGACAGGGCAAAGACTATGGCTACACCTTC.

This clone was observed once. The CDR3 nucleotides read TGTGCCAGCAGCGTAGCGGCTAGCGGGAGGGCCGGGGAGACCCAGTACTTC. Protein sequence: CASSVAASGRAGETQYF. The chain carries TRBV9 and TRBJ2-5; 12 nucleotides match TRBD2. The CDR3 contains 17 residues. Trimming took 0 bases from V and 5 from J; bases not matched to a gene: 8. CDR1 is SGDLS, CDR2 YYNGEE, per germline.

This clone was picked up one time. The chain uses TRBV7-3 and TRBJ2-2; D unresolved. Germline CDR1 and CDR2: SGHTA and FQGTGA. The CDR3 is 14 residues long. V lost 0 bases to trimming and J lost 1 base, with 3 bases between them. The CDR3 is CASSLTRNTGELFF. For the CDR3, the DNA is TGTGCCAGCAGCTTAACGAGGAACACCGGGGAGCTGTTTTTT.

This sequence joins TRBV7-2 and TRBJ1-2; TRBD1 agrees at 10 bases. Unmatched junction bases numbered 3, after V lost 1 base and J lost 7 bases. Germline-derived CDR1 and CDR2 are SGHTA and FQGNSA. The CDR3 sequence is 14 residues long. As DNA, the CDR3 is TGTGCCAGCAGCTTAGGGGGACAGGGGATTGGCTACACCTTC. Its protein product is CASSLGGQGIGYTF.

This rearrangement joins TRBV3-1 (or the pseudogene TRBV3-2) to TRBJ1-2; possible D gene TRBD1, 6 bases. Trimming left V 1 base short and J 5 bases short, with 14 bases between. The germline CDR1 and CDR2 sequences are LGHDT and YNNKEL (reference sequence). The CDR3 runs 15 residues. CDR3 residues: CASSQVVTGPYGYTF. The CDR3 DNA reads TGTGCCAGCAGCCAAGTTGTGACAGGCCCATATGGCTACACCTTC.

The rearrangement uses TRBV27 and TRBJ2-1, with D perhaps TRBD2 (5 bases). Germline V gene sequence: CDR1 MNHEY, CDR2 SMNVEV (reference sequence). V lost 8 bases and J 3 bases, leaving 11 bases between the germline ends. The CDR3 length is 13 residues. CDR3 DNA: TGTGCCAGCCGTATCCGGGACTACAATGAGCAGTTCTTC. Encoded protein: CASRIRDYNEQFF.